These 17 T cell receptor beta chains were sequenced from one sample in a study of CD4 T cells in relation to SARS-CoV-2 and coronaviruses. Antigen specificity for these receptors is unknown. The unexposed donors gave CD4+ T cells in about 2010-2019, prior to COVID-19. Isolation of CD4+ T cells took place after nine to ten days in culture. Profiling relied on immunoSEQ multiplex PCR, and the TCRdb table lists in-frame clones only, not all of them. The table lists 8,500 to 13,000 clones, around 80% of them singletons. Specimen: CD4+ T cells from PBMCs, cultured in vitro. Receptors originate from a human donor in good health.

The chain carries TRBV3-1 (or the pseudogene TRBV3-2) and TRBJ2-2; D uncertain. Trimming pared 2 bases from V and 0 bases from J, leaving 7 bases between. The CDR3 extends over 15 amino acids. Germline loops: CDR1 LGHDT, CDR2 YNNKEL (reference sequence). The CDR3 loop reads CASSQRTTNTGELFF. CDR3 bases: TGTGCCAGCAGCCAACGGACGACGAACACCGGGGAGCTGTTTTTT.

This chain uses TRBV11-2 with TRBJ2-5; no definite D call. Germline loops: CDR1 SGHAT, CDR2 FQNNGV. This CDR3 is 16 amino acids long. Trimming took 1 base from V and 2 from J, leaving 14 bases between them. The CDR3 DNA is TGTGCCAGCAGCTTAGGGGTCCGGGTAGGGCAAGAGACCCAGTACTTC. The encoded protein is CASSLGVRVGQETQYF.

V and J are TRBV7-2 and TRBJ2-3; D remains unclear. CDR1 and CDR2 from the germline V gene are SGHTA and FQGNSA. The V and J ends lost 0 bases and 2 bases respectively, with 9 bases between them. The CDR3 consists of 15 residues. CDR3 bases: TGTGCCAGCAGCTTAGCGGACCTCTACACAGATACGCAGTATTTT. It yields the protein CASSLADLYTDTQYF.

CDR3 loop: CAGQSGEGTEAFF. DNA of the CDR3: TGTGCCGGACAATCAGGGGAAGGCACTGAAGCTTTCTTT. The chain has TRBV10-3 and TRBJ1-1; D possibly corresponds to TRBD1 (6 bases). CDR1 is ENHRY, CDR2 SYGVKD, per germline. V lost 11 bases to trimming and J lost 4 bases, with 17 bases between them. This CDR3 region has 13 residues.

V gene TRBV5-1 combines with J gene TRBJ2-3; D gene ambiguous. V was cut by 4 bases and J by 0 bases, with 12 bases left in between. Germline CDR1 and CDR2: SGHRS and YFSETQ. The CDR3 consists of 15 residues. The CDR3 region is CASSPVDRSTDTQYF. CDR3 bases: TGCGCCAGCAGCCCGGTAGATAGGAGCACAGATACGCAGTATTTT.

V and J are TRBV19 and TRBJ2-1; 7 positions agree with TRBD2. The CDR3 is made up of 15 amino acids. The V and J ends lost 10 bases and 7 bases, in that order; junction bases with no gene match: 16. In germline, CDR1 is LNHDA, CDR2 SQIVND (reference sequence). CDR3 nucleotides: TGTGCCACCCTTCCGGCGGGAGAGGTGGGGAATGAGCAGTTCTTC. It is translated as CATLPAGEVGNEQFF.

The chain's CDR3 is CASSQDFGQSNQPQHF. In DNA form, the CDR3 reads TGCGCCAGCAGCCAAGATTTTGGGCAAAGCAATCAGCCCCAGCATTTT. The rearrangement uses TRBV4-1 and TRBJ1-5; D is undetermined. The germline gives CDR1 MGHRA, CDR2 YSYEKL. This CDR3 spans 16 amino acids. The ends were cut back, 0 bases at V and 1 base at J, with 10 bases in the middle.

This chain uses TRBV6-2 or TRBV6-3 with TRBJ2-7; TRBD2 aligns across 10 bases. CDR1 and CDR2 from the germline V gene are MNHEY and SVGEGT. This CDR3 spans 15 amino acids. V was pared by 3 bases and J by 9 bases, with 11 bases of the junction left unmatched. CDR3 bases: TGTGCCAGCAGTTATCGTCCTAGCGGGAGTTTGGCGCAGTACTTC. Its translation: CASSYRPSGSLAQYF.

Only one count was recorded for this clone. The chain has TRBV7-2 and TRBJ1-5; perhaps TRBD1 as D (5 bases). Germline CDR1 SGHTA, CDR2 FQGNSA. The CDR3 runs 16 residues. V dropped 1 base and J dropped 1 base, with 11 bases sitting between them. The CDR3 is CASSLVGGKSNQPQHF. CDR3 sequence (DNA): TGTGCCAGCAGCTTAGTGGGGGGGAAGAGCAATCAGCCCCAGCATTTT.

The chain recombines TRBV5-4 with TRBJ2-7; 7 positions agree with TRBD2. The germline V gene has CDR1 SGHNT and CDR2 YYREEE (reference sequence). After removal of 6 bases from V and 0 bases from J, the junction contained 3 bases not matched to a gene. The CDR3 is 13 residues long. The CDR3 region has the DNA TGTGCCAGCACCCCGGGGGGCTCCTACGAGCAGTACTTC. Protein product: CASTPGGSYEQYF.

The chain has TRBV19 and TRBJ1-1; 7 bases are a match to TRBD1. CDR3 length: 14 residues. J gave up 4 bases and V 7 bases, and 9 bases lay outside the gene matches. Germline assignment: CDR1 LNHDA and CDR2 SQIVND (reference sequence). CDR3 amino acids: CASKVGTVPTEAFF. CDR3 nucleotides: TGTGCCAGTAAGGTCGGGACAGTGCCCACTGAAGCTTTCTTT.

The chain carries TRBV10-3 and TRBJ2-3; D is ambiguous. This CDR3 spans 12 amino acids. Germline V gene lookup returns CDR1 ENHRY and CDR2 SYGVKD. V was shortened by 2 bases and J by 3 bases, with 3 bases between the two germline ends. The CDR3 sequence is CAISEGTDTQYF. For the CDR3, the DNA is TGTGCCATCAGTGAGGGGACAGATACGCAGTATTTT.

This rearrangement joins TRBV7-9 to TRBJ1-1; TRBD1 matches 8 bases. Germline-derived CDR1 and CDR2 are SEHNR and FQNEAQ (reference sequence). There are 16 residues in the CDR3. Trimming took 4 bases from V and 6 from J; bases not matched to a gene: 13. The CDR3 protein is CASSSGGWDRISEAFF. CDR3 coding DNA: TGTGCCAGCAGCTCAGGCGGGTGGGACAGGATCTCTGAAGCTTTCTTT.

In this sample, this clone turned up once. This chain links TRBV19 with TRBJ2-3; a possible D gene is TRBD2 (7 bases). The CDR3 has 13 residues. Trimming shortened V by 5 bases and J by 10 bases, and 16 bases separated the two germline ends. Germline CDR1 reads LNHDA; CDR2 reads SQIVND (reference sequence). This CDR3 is CASSGGGRLAQYF. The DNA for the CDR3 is TGTGCCAGTAGTGGCGGGGGCCGCCTGGCGCAGTATTTT. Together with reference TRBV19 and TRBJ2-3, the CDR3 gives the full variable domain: DGGITQSPKYLFRKEGQNVTLSCEQNLNHDAMYWYRQDPGQGLRLIYYSQIVNDFQKGDIAEGYSVSREKKESFPLTVTSAQKNPTAFYLCASSGGGRLAQYFGPGTRLTVL.

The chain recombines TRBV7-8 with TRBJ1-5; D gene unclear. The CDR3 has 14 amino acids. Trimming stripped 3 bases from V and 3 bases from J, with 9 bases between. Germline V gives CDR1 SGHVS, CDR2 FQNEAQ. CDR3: CASSFSQDNQPQHF. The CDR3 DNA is TGTGCCAGCAGCTTTAGTCAGGACAATCAGCCCCAGCATTTT.

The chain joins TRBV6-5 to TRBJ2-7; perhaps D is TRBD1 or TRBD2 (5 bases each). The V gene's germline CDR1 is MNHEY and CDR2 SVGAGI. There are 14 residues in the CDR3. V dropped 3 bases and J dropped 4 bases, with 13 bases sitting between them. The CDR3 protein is CASSYRGAAYEQYF. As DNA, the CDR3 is TGTGCCAGCAGTTATAGGGGAGCGGCTTACGAGCAGTACTTC.

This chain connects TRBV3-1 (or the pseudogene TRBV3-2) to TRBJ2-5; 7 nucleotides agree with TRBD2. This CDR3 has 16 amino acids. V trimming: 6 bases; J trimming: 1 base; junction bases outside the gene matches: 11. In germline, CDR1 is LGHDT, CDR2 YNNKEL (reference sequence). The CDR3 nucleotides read TGTGCCAGCAGGCGACATACTAGCGCGACCCAAGAGACCCAGTACTTC. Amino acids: CASRRHTSATQETQYF.